Sequencing of this T cell receptor (beta chain) was carried out in a study of CD8 T cells in ankylosing spondylitis. TCRdb used MiXCR to reprocess the 5' RACE reads, holding one entry per CDR3 protein. The sample carries more than 200,000 distinct CDR3 sequences, more than 20% recorded once. The CDR3 spans 15 residues. V dropped 2 bases and J dropped 2 bases, with 10 bases sitting between them. Germline V lookup: CDR1 SGHRS, CDR2 YFSETQ. The chain couples TRBV5-1 to TRBJ1-4, with TRBD1 as a possible D gene (6 bases). This receptor was obtained from a male donor with ankylosing spondylitis or in good health (not recorded which). Sequenced input: blood, either unsorted or a sorted T cell fraction (not recorded which). The CDR3 nucleotides read TGCGCCAGCAGCTTACAGGGCTGGACTAATGAAAAACTGTTTTTT. Amino acids: CASSLQGWTNEKLFF.